This T cell receptor beta chain was sequenced in a study of identical twins. This clonotype was observed many times. Its antigen is unidentified. The study's findings and limits: Twins shared out-of-frame alpha sequences with excess low generation probability. In cord blood, abundant beta clonotypes had fewer insertions; memory showed no trend.

Trimming shortened V by 3 bases and J by 3 bases, and 6 bases separated the two germline ends. The CDR3 is 13 residues long. TCRdb re-derived calls from the 5' RACE reads in MiXCR, one entry per CDR3 protein. The sample has hundreds of thousands of distinct CDR3 sequences; around 5.7% are singletons. The chain links TRBV12-3 or TRBV12-4 to TRBJ1-5, with no clear D. The sequencing sample was made of naive T cells sorted from blood. This sequence was found in a man aged 18 to 35 in good health. CDR3 in DNA: TGTGCCAGCAGTTTGGGATACAATCAGCCCCAGCATTTT. Its protein is CASSLGYNQPQHF.